The clone carrying this T cell receptor (beta chain) was observed a few times. Its target is unknown. CDR3 regions were amplified by Arm-PCR using iRepertoire HTBI primers to build TCR beta libraries. TCRdb ran MiXCR on the multiplex PCR reads and lists one entry per CDR3 protein. The sample has about 300,000 distinct CDR3 sequences, 22% seen once; the top ten hold roughly three fifths. The CDR3 covers 15 residues. Germline CDR1 is SGHRS and CDR2 is YFSETQ. V shed 4 bases, J shed 4 bases, and the junction held 6 bases outside the gene matches. Time point: persistent/refractory GD, antithyroid drugs over 5 years with positive TRAb. The authors made the TCR library using RNA they extracted from PBMCs. The sample comes from a study of regulatory T cells in long-lasting Graves disease. Study in general: A definition of persistent Graves' disease required over 5 years of antithyroid drugs plus positive TSH receptor antibodies.

Overall study findings and caveats: Compared with new cases, persistent Graves' patients showed reduced TCR diversity. Peripheral blood alone, not thyroid tissue, underwent study. A limited number of samples was an acknowledged limitation.

The chain combines TRBV5-1 with TRBJ2-2; 8 nucleotides match TRBD1. The sequenced sample was peripheral blood mononuclear cells (PBMCs), obtained when the disease was refractory, from a patient treated with antithyroid drugs. The receptor comes from a female donor with Graves disease. For the CDR3, the DNA is TGCGCCAGCAGCGAGAGGACAGGGAGCACCGGGGAGCTGTTTTTT. Translation gives CASSERTGSTGELFF.